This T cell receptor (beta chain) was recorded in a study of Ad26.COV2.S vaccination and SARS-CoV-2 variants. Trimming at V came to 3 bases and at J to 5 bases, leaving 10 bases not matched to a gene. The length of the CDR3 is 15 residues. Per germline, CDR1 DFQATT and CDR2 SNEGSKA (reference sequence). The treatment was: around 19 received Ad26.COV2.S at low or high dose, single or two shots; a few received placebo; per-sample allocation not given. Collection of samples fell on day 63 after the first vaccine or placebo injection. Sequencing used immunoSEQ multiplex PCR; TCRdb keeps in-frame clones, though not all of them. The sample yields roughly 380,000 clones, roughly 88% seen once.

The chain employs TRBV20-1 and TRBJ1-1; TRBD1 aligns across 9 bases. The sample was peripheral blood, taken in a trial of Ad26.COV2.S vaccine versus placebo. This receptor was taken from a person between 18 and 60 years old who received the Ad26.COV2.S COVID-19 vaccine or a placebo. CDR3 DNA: TGCAGTGCTAGTCCCGGGACAGGGTTAAGGACTGAAGCTTTCTTT. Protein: CSASPGTGLRTEAFF.